The 4 T cell receptor beta chains listed next were all sequenced from one sample in a study of shared clonotypes between healthy human individuals. The method was immunoSEQ multiplex PCR; TCRdb's version includes in-frame clones alone and lacks a portion of them. This table has roughly 2.6 million clones, 90% to 95% appearing once. The sample was naive CD4+ T cells sorted from blood. Described subset: CD45RA+ positively selected. These receptors all stem from a man aged 18 to 30 in good health.

The V and J genes are TRBV29-1 and TRBJ1-1, with D unclear. The CDR3 spans 15 residues. The germline gives CDR1 SQVTM, CDR2 ANQGSEA. Trimming took off 0 bases at V and 1 base at J, with 12 bases between the two ends. The CDR3 nucleotides are TGCAGCGTTGAAGACGGCACGGGTCCGAACACTGAAGCTTTCTTT. Translating it yields CSVEDGTGPNTEAFF.

The chain uses TRBV5-5 and TRBJ2-7; D remains ambiguous. The CDR3 spans 16 residues. Trimming left V 3 bases short and J 0 bases short, with 16 bases between. CDR1 SGHKS and CDR2 YYEKEE come from the germline V gene (reference sequence). The CDR3: CASSSPAGASSYEQYF. CDR3 DNA sequence: TGTGCCAGCAGCTCCCCCGCAGGCGCTAGCTCCTACGAGCAGTACTTC. The variable domain in full, completed from reference TRBV5-5 and TRBJ2-7, reads DAGVTQSPTHLIKTRGQQVTLRCSPISGHKSVSWYQQVLGQGPQFIFQYYEKEERGRGNFPDRFSARQFPNYSSELNVNALLLGDSALYLCASSSPAGASSYEQYFGPGTRLTVT.

The chain carries TRBV6-6 and TRBJ2-3; 10 positions match TRBD2. In germline, CDR1 is MNHNY, CDR2 SVGAGI (reference sequence). The CDR3 is 16 residues long. The trim removed 6 bases at V and 3 bases at J, leaving 9 bases unmatched. The CDR3 spells CASRKLAGKETDTQYF. The CDR3 DNA follows: TGTGCCAGCAGGAAACTAGCGGGGAAGGAGACAGATACGCAGTATTTT.

The chain employs TRBV5-1 and TRBJ2-5, with 12 bases aligning to TRBD2. Germline V gene sequence: CDR1 SGHRS, CDR2 YFSETQ. With V trimmed by 4 bases and J by 6 bases, 13 bases remained unmatched. The CDR3 is made up of 17 amino acids. Written as DNA, the CDR3 is TGCGCCAGCAGCCCCCCAGGGCTAGCGGGGGGGCCTAAGACCCAGTACTTC. Translated: CASSPPGLAGGPKTQYF.